This paragraph covers one T cell receptor beta chain sequence. This CDR3 has 15 residues. CDR1 and CDR2 from the germline V gene are SGHRS and YFSETQ. The V and J ends lost 4 bases and 9 bases, in that order; junction bases with no gene match: 8. The data are from a study of blood T cell repertoires in COVID-19. Across the whole study: PBMCs, B-cell-depleted T cells, or T cells provided the cDNA or gDNA that made up the material.

Produced via immunoSEQ multiplex PCR; TCRdb's table is partial and in-frame only. The sample contains approximately 300,000 clones, around 90% of which appear only once. The receptor's source is a man aged 60-69 years who had recovered from COVID-19. Sequenced material: PBMCs or T cells enriched from blood (not recorded which). V gene TRBV5-1 combines with J gene TRBJ2-1; 12 bases line up with TRBD2. CDR3 amino acids: CASSSASGRVFEQFF. CDR3 nucleotides: TGCGCCAGCAGCAGTGCTAGCGGGAGGGTTTTTGAGCAGTTCTTC.